Listed here is a single T cell receptor (beta chain). This may be a read error: a much more frequent sequence differs by one nucleotide. The sample originates from a study of CD8 T cells in ankylosing spondylitis. This CDR3 comprises 12 residues. Germline CDR1 MNHNY, CDR2 SVGAGI (reference sequence). MiXCR was run by TCRdb on the 5' RACE reads, yielding one entry per CDR3 protein. Here the sample spans approximately 200,000 distinct CDR3 sequences, under 15% being singletons. The chain has TRBV6-6 and TRBJ1-2; D is possibly TRBD1 (5 bases). The TCR comes from a female donor with ankylosing spondylitis or in good health (not recorded which). The sample was blood, either unsorted or a sorted T cell fraction (not recorded which). The CDR3 coding sequence is TGTGCCAGCAGTTCGCGACAGTATGGCAACACCTTC. Translated: CASSSRQYGNTF.